This note documents a single T cell receptor beta chain sequence. The sample comes from a study of blood T cell repertoires in COVID-19. CDR3 length: 17 residues. From germline, CDR1 is SNHLY and CDR2 FYNNEI. J gave up 0 bases and V 6 bases, and 12 bases lay outside the gene matches. The data were produced by immunoSEQ multiplex PCR, yet TCRdb's version contains in-frame clones alone and is incomplete. Of approximately 150,000 clones listed, about 87% are singletons. The rearrangement joins TRBV2 to TRBJ2-3; 7 nucleotides match TRBD2. The receptor was derived from a human donor with COVID-19, enrolled during active disease. The donor label of this sample is uncertain. The sequencing input was peripheral blood. CDR3 sequence reads: CASSVLPGLVSTDTQYF. The CDR3 coding sequence is TGTGCCAGCAGCGTACTTCCTGGACTAGTCAGCACAGATACGCAGTATTTT.